This T cell receptor (beta chain) was captured by sequencing in a study of T cell changes during pregnancy in multiple sclerosis. The CDR3 extends over 11 amino acids. CDR1 LNHDA and CDR2 SQIVND come from the germline V gene (reference sequence). Deletions cut 6 bases from V and 5 bases from J, with 7 bases between. The data were produced by immunoSEQ multiplex PCR, yet TCRdb's version contains in-frame clones alone and is incomplete. Counted here are about 57,000 clones, about 88% occurring once; the ten biggest clones make up approximately 1.8%. The sequences come from peripheral blood, collected after pregnancy. The rearrangement joins TRBV19 to TRBJ2-5; D is ambiguous. The receptor's source is a female donor with multiple sclerosis, enrolled in a pregnancy study. The CDR3 DNA follows: TGTGCCAGTAGGACTGGGGAGACCCAGTACTTC. The encoded protein is CASRTGETQYF.